Only one count was recorded for the clone carrying this T cell receptor beta chain. Trimming removed 5 bases from V and 0 bases from J; junction bases left unmatched: 8. The V gene's germline CDR1 is MGHDK and CDR2 SYGVNS. The CDR3 sequence is 16 residues long. Authors' methods: How many nucleated cells were present was estimated from reference gene primer amplification. TCRdb's table, derived via immunoSEQ multiplex PCR, lists solely in-frame clones and lacks some. That table is the source of V, J and clone size, and D and trimming were worked out from the DNA. This sample has some 250,000 clones, with approximately 78% found just once. This sample was included in a study of blood T cell repertoires in COVID-19.

The chain combines TRBV25-1 with TRBJ2-3; 7 bases match TRBD1. The clonotype originates from a woman in her fifties or sixties with active or convalescent COVID-19. The material sequenced was peripheral blood. CDR3 loop: CASSFRGGRSTDTQYF. In DNA form, the CDR3 reads TGTGCCAGCAGTTTCCGAGGGGGCCGGAGCACAGATACGCAGTATTTT.